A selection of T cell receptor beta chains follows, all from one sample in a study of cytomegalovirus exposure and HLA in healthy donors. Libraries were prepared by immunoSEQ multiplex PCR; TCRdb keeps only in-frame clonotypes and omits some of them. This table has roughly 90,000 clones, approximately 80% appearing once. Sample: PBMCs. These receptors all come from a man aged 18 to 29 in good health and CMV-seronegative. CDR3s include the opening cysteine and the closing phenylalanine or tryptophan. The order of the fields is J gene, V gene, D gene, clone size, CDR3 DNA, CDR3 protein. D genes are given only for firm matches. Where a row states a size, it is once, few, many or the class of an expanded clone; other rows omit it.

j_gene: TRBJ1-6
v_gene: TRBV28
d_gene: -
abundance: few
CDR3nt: TGTGCCAGCAGATTAGAAGGGGCGCATGCACCCCTCCACTTT
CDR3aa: CASRLEGAHAPLHF

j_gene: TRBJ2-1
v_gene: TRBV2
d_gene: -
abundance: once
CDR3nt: TGTGCCAGCAGTGAGAGGGTCTACAATGAGCAGTTCTTC
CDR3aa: CASSERVYNEQFF

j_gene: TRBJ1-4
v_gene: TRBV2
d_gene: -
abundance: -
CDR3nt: TGTGCCAGCAGGGACCCATTGACAGAAGTTAATGAAAAACTGTTTTTT
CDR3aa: CASRDPLTEVNEKLFF

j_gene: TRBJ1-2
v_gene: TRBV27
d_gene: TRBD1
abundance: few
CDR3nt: TGTGCCAGCAGTTTATTGGGGGACAGGGGCCCCCTTGGCTACACCTTC
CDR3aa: CASSLLGDRGPLGYTF

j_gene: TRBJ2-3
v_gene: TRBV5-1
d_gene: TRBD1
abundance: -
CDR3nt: TGCGCCAGCAGCCAGAGGGGGCCCTCGGCAGATACGCAGTATTTT
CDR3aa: CASSQRGPSADTQYF

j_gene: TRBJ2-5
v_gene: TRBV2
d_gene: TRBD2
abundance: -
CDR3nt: TGTGCCAGCACCAGGACTAGCGGGTGGGAGACCCAGTACTTC
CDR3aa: CASTRTSGWETQYF

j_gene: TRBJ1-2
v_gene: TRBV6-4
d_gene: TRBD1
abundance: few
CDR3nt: TGTGCCAGCAGTGACCCCAAGACAGGGTCCTATGGCTACACCTTC
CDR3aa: CASSDPKTGSYGYTF

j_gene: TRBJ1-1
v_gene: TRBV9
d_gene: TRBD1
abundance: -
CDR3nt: TGTGCCAGCAGCGCGGGGAGGGACAGGGGAAACACTGAAGCTTTCTTT
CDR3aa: CASSAGRDRGNTEAFF

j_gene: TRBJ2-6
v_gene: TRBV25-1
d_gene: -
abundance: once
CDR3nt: TGTGCCAGCAGTGAATATATCGGGGCCAACGTCCTGACTTTC
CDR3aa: CASSEYIGANVLTF

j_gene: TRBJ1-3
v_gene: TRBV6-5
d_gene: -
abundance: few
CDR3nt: TGTGCCAGCAGCGAAAGAGGCGAGGGCGGAAACACCATATATTTT
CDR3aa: CASSERGEGGNTIYF

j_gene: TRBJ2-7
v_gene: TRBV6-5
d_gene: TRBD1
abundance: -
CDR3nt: TGTGCCAGCAGCTTGGGACAGGGGGCCTACGAGCAGTACTTC
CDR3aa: CASSLGQGAYEQYF

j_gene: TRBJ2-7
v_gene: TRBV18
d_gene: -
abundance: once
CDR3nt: TGTGCCAGCTCACCAACGCAGGGAAGAGTGTACGAGCAGTACTTC
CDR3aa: CASSPTQGRVYEQYF

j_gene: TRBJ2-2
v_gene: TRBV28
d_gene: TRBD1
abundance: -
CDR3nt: TGTGCCGGCGGAACAGGGGGCAACACCGGGGAGCTGTTTTTT
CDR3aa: CAGGTGGNTGELFF

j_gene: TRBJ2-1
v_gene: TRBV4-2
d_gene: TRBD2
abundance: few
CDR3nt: TGTGCCAGCAGCCAAGATAGCGGGGGGGCCTACAATGAGCAGTTCTTC
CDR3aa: CASSQDSGGAYNEQFF

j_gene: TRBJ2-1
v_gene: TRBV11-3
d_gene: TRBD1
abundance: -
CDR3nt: TGTGCCAGCAGCTTGGTACAGGGGGTGCAGTTCTTC
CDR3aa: CASSLVQGVQFF

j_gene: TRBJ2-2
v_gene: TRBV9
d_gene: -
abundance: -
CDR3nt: TGTGCCAGCAGCGTACCGGACGGGGGGCTTGGCGGGGAGCTGTTTTTT
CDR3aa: CASSVPDGGLGGELFF

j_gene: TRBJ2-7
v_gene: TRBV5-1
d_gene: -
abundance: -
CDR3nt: TGCGCCAGCAGCTTGGCGGAGGGCTCCTACGAGCAGTACTTC
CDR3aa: CASSLAEGSYEQYF

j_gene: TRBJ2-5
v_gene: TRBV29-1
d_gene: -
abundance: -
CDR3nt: TGCAGCGTTGACGGACTGCGGGGGACCCAGTACTTC
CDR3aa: CSVDGLRGTQYF

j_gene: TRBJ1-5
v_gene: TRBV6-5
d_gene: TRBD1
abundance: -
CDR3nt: TGTGCCAGCAGTTTACAGGGGTATAGCAATCAGCCCCAGCATTTT
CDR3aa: CASSLQGYSNQPQHF

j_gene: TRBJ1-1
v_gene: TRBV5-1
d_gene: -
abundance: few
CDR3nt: TGCGCCAGCAGCTTTGGGGGCAGAGGGGAAACTGAAGCTTTCTTT
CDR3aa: CASSFGGRGETEAFF

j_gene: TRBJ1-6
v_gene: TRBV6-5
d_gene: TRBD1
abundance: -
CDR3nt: TGTGCCAGCAGTTACGGACAGGGGTTTAATAATTCACCCCTCCACTTT
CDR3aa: CASSYGQGFNNSPLHF

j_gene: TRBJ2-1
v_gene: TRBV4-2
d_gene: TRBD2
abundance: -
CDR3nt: TGTGCCAGCAGCCAAGAGGGACTAGCGGGGGTGGGGAGGGTTCATGAGCAGTTCTTC
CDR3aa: CASSQEGLAGVGRVHEQFF

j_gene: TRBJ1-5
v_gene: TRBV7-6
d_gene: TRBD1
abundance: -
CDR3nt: TGTGCCAGCAGCTTGGAGGACAGGTTGGGGCAGCCCCAGCATTTT
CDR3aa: CASSLEDRLGQPQHF

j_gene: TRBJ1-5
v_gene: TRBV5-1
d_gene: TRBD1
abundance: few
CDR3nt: TGCGCCAGCAGCTTAGGGCAGGGGGCGGGCCAGCCCCAGCATTTT
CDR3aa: CASSLGQGAGQPQHF

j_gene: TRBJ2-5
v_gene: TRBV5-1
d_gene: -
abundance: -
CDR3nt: TGCGCCAGCAGCTTGGTGGCGGGGACGGAAGAGACCCAGTACTTC
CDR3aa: CASSLVAGTEETQYF

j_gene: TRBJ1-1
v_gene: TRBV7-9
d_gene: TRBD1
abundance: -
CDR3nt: TGTGCCAGCAGCCTACAGGGGGCGAGCACTGAAGCTTTCTTT
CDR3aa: CASSLQGASTEAFF

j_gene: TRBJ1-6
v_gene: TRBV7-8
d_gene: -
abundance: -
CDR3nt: TGTGCCAGCAGCTTAGATTCGGGGATTCATTCACCCCTCCACTTT
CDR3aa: CASSLDSGIHSPLHF

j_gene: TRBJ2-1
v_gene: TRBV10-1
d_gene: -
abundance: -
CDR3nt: TGCGCCAGCAGTGAGTCGGGCAGCCTCAATGAGCAGTTCTTC
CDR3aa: CASSESGSLNEQFF

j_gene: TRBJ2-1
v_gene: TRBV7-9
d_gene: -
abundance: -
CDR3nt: TGTGCCAGCAGCTTACCCCTTGGGGGGAATGAGCAGTTCTTC
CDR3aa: CASSLPLGGNEQFF

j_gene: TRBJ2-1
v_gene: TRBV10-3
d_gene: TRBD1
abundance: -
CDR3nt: TGTGCCATCAGTGAGTCCTGGACAGGTGACTACAATGAGCAGTTCTTC
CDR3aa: CAISESWTGDYNEQFF

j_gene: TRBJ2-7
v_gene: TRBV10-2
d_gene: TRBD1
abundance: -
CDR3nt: TGCGCCAGCAGTGAAAGAGGGGGCATCTACGAGCAGTACTTC
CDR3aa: CASSERGGIYEQYF

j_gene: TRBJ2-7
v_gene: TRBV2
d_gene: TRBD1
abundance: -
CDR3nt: TGTGCCAGCAGGGGGGACAGGGGCGGTGACGAGCAGTACTTC
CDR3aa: CASRGDRGGDEQYF

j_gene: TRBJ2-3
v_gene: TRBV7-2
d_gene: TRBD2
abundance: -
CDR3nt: TGTGCCAGCAGCTTAGCGGGACTAGGGGCAGATACGCAGTATTTT
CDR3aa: CASSLAGLGADTQYF

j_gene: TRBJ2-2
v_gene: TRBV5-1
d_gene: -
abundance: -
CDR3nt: TGCGCCAGCAGCTTGGCCCGGGGTGTGGGGGAGCTGTTTTTT
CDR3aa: CASSLARGVGELFF

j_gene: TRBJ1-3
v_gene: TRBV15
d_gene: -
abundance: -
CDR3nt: TGTGCCACCAGCAGAGACAGGGAAATATCTGGAAACACCATATATTTT
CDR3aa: CATSRDREISGNTIYF

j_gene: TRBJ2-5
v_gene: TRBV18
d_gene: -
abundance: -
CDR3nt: TGTGCCAGCTCACGCAATCGGGGTGTGGAAGAGACCCAGTACTTC
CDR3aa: CASSRNRGVEETQYF

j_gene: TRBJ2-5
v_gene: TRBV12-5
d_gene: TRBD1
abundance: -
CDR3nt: TGTGCTAGTGGTTTGGTACCAGCAGGACAGGGGGACAAGACCCAGTACTTC
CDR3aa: CASGLVPAGQGDKTQYF

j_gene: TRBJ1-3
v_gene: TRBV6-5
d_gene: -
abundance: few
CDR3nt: TGTGCCAGCAGATATCTAAGCTCTGGAAACACCATATATTTT
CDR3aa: CASRYLSSGNTIYF

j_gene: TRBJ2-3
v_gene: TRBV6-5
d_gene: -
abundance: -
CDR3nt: TGTGCCAGCAGGGGGCTATCCACAGATACGCAGTATTTT
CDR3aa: CASRGLSTDTQYF

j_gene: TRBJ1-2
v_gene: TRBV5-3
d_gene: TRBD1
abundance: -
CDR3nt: TGTGCCAGAAGGGCCCCCAACAAAACGGACAGGCCCAACTATGGCTACACCTTC
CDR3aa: CARRAPNKTDRPNYGYTF

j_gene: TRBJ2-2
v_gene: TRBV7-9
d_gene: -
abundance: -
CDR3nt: TGTGCCAGCACCCCTTATAACACCGGGGAGCTGTTTTTT
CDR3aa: CASTPYNTGELFF

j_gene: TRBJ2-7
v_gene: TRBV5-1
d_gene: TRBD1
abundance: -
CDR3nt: TGCGCCAGCAGCTTGACAAACCGGGACAGCCGCTACGAGCAGTACTTC
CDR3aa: CASSLTNRDSRYEQYF

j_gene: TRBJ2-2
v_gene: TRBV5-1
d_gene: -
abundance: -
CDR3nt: TGCGCCAGCAGCTTTGTGTCGGCGGGCACCGGGGAGCTGTTTTTT
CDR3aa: CASSFVSAGTGELFF

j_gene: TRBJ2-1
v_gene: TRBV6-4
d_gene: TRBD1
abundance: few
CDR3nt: TGTGCCAGCAGACAGGGGTGGGATACCAATGAGCAGTTCTTC
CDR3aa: CASRQGWDTNEQFF

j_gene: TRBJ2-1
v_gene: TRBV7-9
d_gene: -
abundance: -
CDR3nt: TGTGCCAGCAGCTTAAGGGGTCTGGACAATGAGCAGTTCTTC
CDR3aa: CASSLRGLDNEQFF

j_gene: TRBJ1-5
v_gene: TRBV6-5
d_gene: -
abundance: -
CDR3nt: TGTGCCAGCAGTTATGGCAGCAATCAGCCCCAGCATTTT
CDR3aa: CASSYGSNQPQHF

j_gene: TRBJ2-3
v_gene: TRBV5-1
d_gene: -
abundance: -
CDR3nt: TGCGCCAGCCGCCCCCTAGGAGGGGGCACAGATACGCAGTATTTT
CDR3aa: CASRPLGGGTDTQYF

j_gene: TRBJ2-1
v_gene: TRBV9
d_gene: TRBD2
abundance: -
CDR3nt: TGTGCCAGCAGCGTGGTTACCGGGACTAGCGGGGGGGATGAGCAGTTCTTC
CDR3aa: CASSVVTGTSGGDEQFF

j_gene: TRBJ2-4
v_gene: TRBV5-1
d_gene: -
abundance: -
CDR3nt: TGCGCCAGCAGCTCCGGGACTCTCCCCGGGAGCAACATTCAGTACTTC
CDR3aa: CASSSGTLPGSNIQYF

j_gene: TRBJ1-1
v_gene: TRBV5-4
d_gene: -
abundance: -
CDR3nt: TGTGCCAGCACCCTAGACCAGGGAACTTGGACTGAAGCTTTCTTT
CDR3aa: CASTLDQGTWTEAFF

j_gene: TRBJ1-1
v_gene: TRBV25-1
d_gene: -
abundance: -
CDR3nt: TGTGCCAGCAGTGATTCGACAGGAGGAACTGAAGCTTTCTTT
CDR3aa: CASSDSTGGTEAFF